These 25 T cell receptor beta chains were all obtained from the same sample, sequenced in a study of identical twins (dated by TCRdb to 2016 to 2018). Libraries came from 5' RACE. Instrument used: Illumina HiSeq 2000. TCRdb handled the public reads itself, with Q25 trimming in fastp and clone calling in MiXCR, and kept productive beta chains. CDR3 protein sequences are deduplicated, and each keeps its most common genes and DNA. Recorded for this sample are roughly 710,000 distinct CDR3 sequences; 6% to 6.5% of them occurred a single time. The ten largest clones capture 1.5% to 2% of the sample. The sample was naive T cells sorted from blood. Reading the label with the study, this specimen's cell subset or site is: cells isolated with a human naive T-cell isolation kit. These receptor sequences come from a man aged 18-30 years in good health.

The V and J genes are TRBV6-1 and TRBJ2-7; 9 bases line up with TRBD1. The CDR3 is 16 residues long. V gave up 2 bases and J gave up 3 bases; unmatched junction bases: 8. Germline CDR1 is MNHNS and CDR2 is SASEGT. CDR3 DNA: TGTGCCAGCAGTGAATATGTAACAGGGGGCAGCTACGAGCAGTACTTC. Its translation is CASSEYVTGGSYEQYF.

This clonotype was picked up many times. The chain links TRBV7-2 to TRBJ2-3; unclear D gene. The CDR3 consists of 14 residues. The germline V and J ends were trimmed by 5 bases and 2 bases, with 11 bases remaining between them. CDR1 SGHTA and CDR2 FQGNSA come from the germline V gene. The CDR3 protein is CASSPLVPTDTQYF. The CDR3 bases are TGTGCCAGCAGCCCACTCGTCCCCACAGATACGCAGTATTTT. The entire variable domain, with the rest obtained from reference TRBV7-2 and TRBJ2-3, is as follows: GAGVSQSPSNKVTEKGKDVELRCDPISGHTALYWYRQSLGQGLEFLIYFQGNSAPDKSGLPSDRFSAERTGGSVSTLTIQRTQQEDSAVYLCASSPLVPTDTQYFGPGTRLTVL.

This clonotype has ten or more counts. V gene TRBV10-3 combines with J gene TRBJ2-7; D remains unclear. The length of the CDR3 is 11 residues. Trimming removed 3 bases at V and 5 bases at J, with 5 bases between. Germline CDR1 and CDR2: ENHRY and SYGVKD. In DNA form, the CDR3 reads TGTGCCATCAGTGATTACGACGAGCAGTACTTC. Amino acid sequence: CAISDYDEQYF.

This clonotype has just a few counts. The chain uses TRBV20-1 and TRBJ2-5; 9 bases line up with TRBD1. The ends lost 6 bases at V and 5 bases at J; junction bases unmatched: 4. Per germline, CDR1 DFQATT and CDR2 SNEGSKA (reference sequence). The CDR3 spans 12 residues. The CDR3 DNA follows: TGCAGTGCCAGGGACAGGGATGAGACCCAGTACTTC. This encodes CSARDRDETQYF.

In this sample, this clonotype turned up a few times. The genes are TRBV11-1 and TRBJ1-4; no reliable D call. The length of the CDR3 is 18 residues. Trimming pared 3 bases from V and 0 bases from J, leaving 17 bases between. Looked up from germline, CDR1 is SGHAT and CDR2 is FQDESV (reference sequence). CDR3 DNA: TGTGCCAGCAGCTTTACCAAAGCCCTAGTTGCAACTAATGAAAAACTGTTTTTT. Amino acid sequence: CASSFTKALVATNEKLFF.

This clonotype turned up a few times. V gene TRBV5-5 combines with J gene TRBJ2-2; D not resolved. Germline V gene sequence: CDR1 SGHKS, CDR2 YYEKEE (reference sequence). The CDR3 length is 17 residues. V shed 1 base and J shed 6 bases, with 19 bases lying between them. CDR3 DNA: TGTGCCAGCAGCTTGCGGAGTCAATCTACCATCGCCGGGGAGCTGTTTTTT. This gives the protein CASSLRSQSTIAGELFF.

This clonotype showed up just a few times. The genes are TRBV30 and TRBJ2-2; D gene uncertain. CDR1 is GTSNPN and CDR2 is SVGIG in the germline V gene (reference sequence). V lost 0 bases to trimming and J lost 6 bases, with 11 bases between them. This CDR3 spans 14 amino acids. The CDR3 spells CAWSVFLPAGELFF. DNA for the CDR3: TGTGCCTGGAGTGTATTTCTCCCGGCCGGGGAGCTGTTTTTT.

This clonotype was observed at least ten times. The genes are TRBV7-9 and TRBJ2-4; 7 bases are shared with TRBD1. The CDR3 is 16 amino acids. The germline V gene has CDR1 SEHNR and CDR2 FQNEAQ (reference sequence). The J segment lost 2 bases and the V segment lost 5 bases, leaving 9 bases of the junction unmatched. The CDR3 sequence: CASSQPRQGPKNIQYF. For the CDR3, the DNA is TGTGCCAGCAGCCAACCAAGACAGGGACCCAAAAACATTCAGTACTTC.

There are many counts of this clonotype. This chain joins TRBV4-1 and TRBJ2-1; 9 bases fit TRBD2. After removal of 2 bases from V and 5 bases from J, the junction contained 4 bases not matched to a gene. The CDR3 runs 15 residues. Germline lookup yields CDR1 MGHRA and CDR2 YSYEKL. CDR3 sequence reads: CASSQLAGTNNEQFF. The CDR3 nucleotides read TGCGCCAGCAGCCAACTAGCGGGAACCAACAATGAGCAGTTCTTC.

The table lists this clonotype with many counts. The chain carries TRBV12-3 or TRBV12-4 and TRBJ1-2; tentatively, D is TRBD1 (6 bases). The germline V and J ends were trimmed by 2 bases and 4 bases, with 14 bases remaining between them. The CDR3 is 15 residues long. CDR3 protein: CASSLLGASTYGYTF. CDR3 coding DNA: TGTGCCAGCAGTTTATTGGGGGCATCGACCTATGGCTACACCTTC.

Ten or more counts support this clonotype. This sequence joins TRBV5-6 and TRBJ2-1; D is ambiguous. Germline loops: CDR1 SGHDT, CDR2 YYEEEE. The CDR3 extends over 12 amino acids. V was shortened by 1 base and J by 10 bases, with 9 bases between the two germline ends. In nucleotides, the CDR3 is TGTGCCAGCAGCTTGTTCAGTAGAGAGCAGTTCTTC. Its translation is CASSLFSREQFF.

This clonotype was recorded many times. The chain uses TRBV4-1 and TRBJ1-4, with 9 bases lining up with TRBD1. With 6 bases clipped from V and 8 bases from J, the junction kept 10 bases outside the gene matches. The V gene's germline CDR1 is MGHRA and CDR2 YSYEKL. There are 15 residues in the CDR3. For the CDR3, the DNA is TGCGCCAGCAGACCTCCGGGACAGGGCTCCGAAAAACTGTTTTTT. This translates into CASRPPGQGSEKLFF.

In this sample, this clonotype turned up many times. The V gene is TRBV6-1, the J gene TRBJ1-6; D perhaps matches TRBD1 (6 bases). The V gene's germline CDR1 is MNHNS and CDR2 SASEGT. The length of the CDR3 is 13 residues. V gave up 9 bases and J gave up 7 bases, with 13 bases separating them. The CDR3 reads CASFSGTNSPLHF. CDR3 nucleotides: TGTGCCAGTTTCTCAGGGACAAATTCACCCCTCCACTTT.

This clonotype was picked up many times. The chain carries TRBV29-1 and TRBJ2-3; a weak D match, TRBD1 (5 bases). The CDR3 contains 11 residues. CDR1 and CDR2 from the germline V gene are SQVTM and ANQGSEA. V lost 3 bases and J lost 6, with 7 bases in between. CDR3 loop: CSVETDDTQYF. CDR3 in DNA: TGCAGCGTTGAGACAGACGATACGCAGTATTTT.

There are many counts of this clonotype. The J gene is TRBJ2-7, the V gene TRBV28, with D possibly TRBD2 on 5 matching bases. The germline V gene encodes CDR1 MDHEN and CDR2 SYDVKM. CDR3 size: 15 residues. Trimming stripped 7 bases from V and 5 bases from J, with 21 bases between. CDR3 nucleotides: TGTGCCAGCAACGGAGGTAGCTTAATTCTCCACGAGCAGTACTTC. This translates into CASNGGSLILHEQYF.

Many counts were recorded for this clonotype. The chain employs TRBV12-3 or TRBV12-4 and TRBJ2-2, with D maybe TRBD1 (6 bases). With 2 bases removed from V and 4 bases from J, the gap between germline ends came to 11 bases. The CDR3 contains 15 residues. CDR3 bases: TGTGCCAGCAGTTTAAATGTCAGGGGCACCGGGGAGCTGTTTTTT. This translates into CASSLNVRGTGELFF.

This clonotype turned up a few times. V is TRBV4-3 and J is TRBJ2-7; TRBD2 aligns across 10 bases. Germline CDR1 LGHNA, CDR2 YSLEER. The V and J ends lost 3 bases and 0 bases, in that order; junction bases with no gene match: 8. The CDR3 consists of 17 residues. The CDR3 loop is CASSQVGLAATSYEQYF. The CDR3 DNA is TGCGCCAGCAGCCAGGTCGGACTAGCGGCTACCTCCTACGAGCAGTACTTC.

This clonotype was counted between two and nine times. J is TRBJ1-5 and V is TRBV12-5; weak D call: TRBD1 (5 bases). CDR1 is LGHNT and CDR2 is FRNRAP in the germline V gene. This CDR3 has 19 amino acids. V lost 5 bases, J lost 2 bases, and 25 bases lay in between. CDR3 coding DNA: TGTGCTAGTGGTCTCGATACCCGGGACCCGATCCTTGGCAATCAGCCCCAGCATTTT. It specifies CASGLDTRDPILGNQPQHF.

This clonotype showed up many times. This chain's CDR3 is CASSLAAGGHYNEQFF. The CDR3 DNA is TGCGCCAGCAGCTTGGCCGCAGGGGGGCACTACAATGAGCAGTTCTTC. This chain connects TRBV5-1 to TRBJ2-1; D is perhaps TRBD1 (7 bases). Looked up from germline, CDR1 is SGHRS and CDR2 is YFSETQ. The germline V and J ends were trimmed by 0 bases and 3 bases, with 13 bases remaining between them. The CDR3 has 16 amino acids.

This clonotype was recorded at least ten times. This chain links TRBV20-1 with TRBJ1-2, with D uncertain. V lost 3 bases and J lost 8, with 10 bases in between. This CDR3 is built from 11 residues. CDR1 is DFQATT and CDR2 is SNEGSKA in the germline V gene (reference sequence). In nucleotides, the CDR3 is TGCAGTGCTAGTGAAAGTCACGGCTACACCTTC. Protein: CSASESHGYTF.

The chain has TRBV12-3 or TRBV12-4 and TRBJ2-1; D not certain. Between the trimmed V and J ends, which lost 7 bases and 6 bases, there was a span of 10 bases. This CDR3 is built from 12 residues. The CDR3 DNA reads TGTGCCAGCAACTTGGGTTTCAATGAGCAGTTCTTC. This gives the protein CASNLGFNEQFF.

The chain recombines TRBV11-2 with TRBJ2-1; TRBD2 aligns across 10 bases. Germline trimming cut 1 base from V and 7 bases from J; bases unmatched to any gene: 7. The CDR3 runs 16 residues. Germline CDR1 and CDR2: SGHAT and FQNNGV. The DNA of the CDR3 is TGTGCCAGCAGCTTAGGTTCTAGCGGGAGTTATAATGAGCAGTTCTTC. Amino acid sequence: CASSLGSSGSYNEQFF.

This clonotype was seen repeatedly, ten times or more. The chain links TRBV5-6 to TRBJ1-1; TRBD1 matches 7 bases. V lost 3 bases to trimming and J lost 5 bases; unmatched junction nucleotides: 10. Germline values: CDR1 SGHDT, CDR2 YYEEEE. The CDR3 has 15 amino acids. CDR3 sequence (DNA): TGTGCCAGCAGCTCCACACCAGGGGGTCTAACTGAAGCTTTCTTT. Its protein is CASSSTPGGLTEAFF.

In this sample, this clonotype turned up a few times. The gene calls are TRBV11-2 and TRBJ2-7; the D gene is possibly TRBD2 (6 bases). Per germline, CDR1 SGHAT and CDR2 FQNNGV. The CDR3 length is 14 residues. V was clipped by 0 bases and J by 6 bases, with 12 bases between them. For the CDR3, the DNA is TGTGCCAGCAGCTTAGACCGACTAGTACTCGAGCAGTACGTC. This gives the protein CASSLDRLVLEQYV.

This clonotype came up many times. V usage is TRBV11-1 and J usage is TRBJ2-1, with 9 bases identical to TRBD2. The CDR3 runs to 18 residues. V lost 1 base to trimming and J lost 4 bases; unmatched junction nucleotides: 11. CDR1 is SGHAT, CDR2 FQDESV, per germline (reference sequence). In DNA, the CDR3 is TGTGCCAGCAGCTTAGGGGTGGTAGCGGGAGTTCAATACAATGAGCAGTTCTTC. It translates to CASSLGVVAGVQYNEQFF.